This TCR beta chain was found in a study of cytomegalovirus exposure and HLA in healthy donors. The CDR3 loop spans 17 amino acids. Trimming removed 3 bases from V and 1 base from J, with 16 bases in between. Each donor was healthy, and each was a bone marrow donor. Overall study findings and caveats: Prediction of most subjects' HLA-A and HLA-B alleles by TCR beta sequences was reportedly accurate.

Comments on this clone: Its matching antigen is unknown.

60 Vbeta and 13 Jbeta primers were used in PCR. Profiled with immunoSEQ multiplex PCR; TCRdb holds only in-frame clones, not every one. The table records over 200,000 clones, just over 75% of them present only once. The receptor was isolated from a woman aged 55-70 years in good health and CMV-seropositive. The sequenced material came from PBMCs. The gene calls are TRBV23-1 and TRBJ1-5, with TRBD1 as a possible D gene (5 bases). TRBV23-1 is filed as an ORF, its function uncertain. CDR3 sequence: CASSHLLRGESNQPQHF. The DNA for the CDR3 is TGCGCCAGCAGTCATCTTTTACGGGGGGAGAGCAATCAGCCCCAGCATTTT.